This T cell receptor beta chain was retrieved from a study of PD-L1 blockade in urothelial cancer. Study summary: Intravenous atezolizumab, 1,200 mg every 3 weeks, was begun by patients around 2014.

Each patient's cancer was a locally advanced or metastatic urothelial carcinoma. The table came from immunoSEQ multiplex PCR; TCRdb's copy has only in-frame clones and leaves some out. The sample contains about 74,000 clones, under 90% of which appear only once. J gave up 5 bases and V 5 bases, and 14 bases lay outside the gene matches. This CDR3 is built from 17 residues. Germline V gives CDR1 SGHTA, CDR2 FQGTGA. Sequencing was performed on PBMCs, taken around atezolizumab (anti-PD-L1) treatment. The receptor was derived from a man aged 65 to 79 with urothelial cancer. The J gene is TRBJ2-2, the V gene TRBV7-3; 7 bases align to TRBD2. Here the CDR3 reads CASSPKSGLVGTGELFF. Here the CDR3 DNA reads TGTGCCAGCAGCCCAAAGAGTGGACTAGTGGGGACCGGGGAGCTGTTTTTT. Drawing the rest from reference TRBV7-3 and TRBJ2-2, the complete variable domain is GAGVSQTPSNKVTEKGKYVELRCDPISGHTALYWYRQSLGQGPEFLIYFQGTGAADDSGLPNDRFFAVRPEGSVSTLKIQRTERGDSAVYLCASSPKSGLVGTGELFFGEGSRLTVL.